This TCR beta chain originates from a study of control samples from healthy donors and cancer patients. Germline CDR1 is ENHRY and CDR2 is SYGVKD. The CDR3 runs 15 residues. The V end lost 3 bases, the J end lost 7 bases, and 16 bases lay between the germline ends. This clone was observed a few times. Data came from immunoSEQ multiplex PCR; TCRdb stores just in-frame clones and leaves some out. This table has around 190,000 clones, roughly 90% appearing once. This clonotype was obtained from a woman in her forties or fifties in good health. Sequenced input: blood. The chain links TRBV10-3 to TRBJ2-1, with D maybe TRBD2 (6 bases). The CDR3 DNA is TGTGCCATCAGTGAAGGGCTCGGTGGGAGGAATGAGCAGTTCTTC. Translated: CAISEGLGGRNEQFF.